A single sample is the source of the 17 T cell receptor beta chains below, sequenced in a study of T-cell reconstitution after alpha-beta-depleted transplantation in children. Unique molecular identifiers were used to barcode this TCRbeta library. Each CDR3 protein is one row after TCRdb ran MiXCR on the PCR reads. The data show around 530,000 distinct CDR3 sequences, approximately 30% seen once. Specimen: PBMCs from the stem cell graft donor, collected from the stem cell graft. All receptors derive from a human donor who donated a stem cell graft to a child with aplastic anemia.

The gene calls are TRBV7-2 and TRBJ1-5; no definite D call. The CDR3 length is 12 residues. The germline V gene encodes CDR1 SGHTA and CDR2 FQGNSA. Trimming cost V 2 bases and J 6 bases, with 5 bases left between them. CDR3 residues: CASSLPIQPQHF. As DNA, the CDR3 is TGTGCCAGCAGCTTACCGATTCAGCCCCAGCATTTT.

The V call is TRBV6-2 or TRBV6-3, the J call TRBJ2-1; 7 nucleotides align to TRBD2. The V and J ends lost 10 bases and 0 bases, in that order; junction bases with no gene match: 9. Germline V gives CDR1 MNHEY, CDR2 SVGEGT. The CDR3 runs 15 residues. Here the CDR3 reads CANTPREGSYNEQFF. Written as DNA, the CDR3 is TGTGCCAACACGCCCAGGGAGGGCTCCTACAATGAGCAGTTCTTC.

The chain carries TRBV18 and TRBJ2-5; D ambiguous. The CDR3 contains 14 residues. Trimming pared 3 bases from V and 5 bases from J, leaving 13 bases between. The germline V gene has CDR1 KGHSH and CDR2 LQKENI. The CDR3 sequence: CASSPPASFETQYF. The CDR3 coding sequence is TGTGCCAGCTCACCGCCTGCATCCTTCGAGACCCAGTACTTC.

The chain joins TRBV7-9 to TRBJ1-5, with D maybe TRBD1 (5 bases). Trimming took 3 bases from V and 7 from J, leaving 16 bases between them. Germline lookup yields CDR1 SEHNR and CDR2 FQNEAQ (reference sequence). The CDR3 is 15 amino acids. CDR3 coding DNA: TGTGCCAGCAGCTTGGGAAGGGGTGCCGGCCAGCCCCAGCATTTT. This translates into CASSLGRGAGQPQHF.

This clonotype is a singleton in its sample. The rearrangement uses TRBV14 and TRBJ1-2, with 7 bases identical to TRBD1. CDR1 and CDR2 from the germline V gene are SGHDN and FVKESK. CDR3 length: 14 amino acids. V lost 3 bases, J lost 6 bases, and 7 bases stayed unmatched. The CDR3 DNA follows: TGTGCCAGCAGCCACGACAGGGAACGCCATGGCTACACCTTC. The encoded protein is CASSHDRERHGYTF.

This clonotype was seen just once. The chain employs TRBV18 and TRBJ2-7, with D possibly being TRBD1 (5 bases). With 2 bases removed from V and 3 bases from J, the gap between germline ends came to 11 bases. Germline CDR1 reads KGHSH; CDR2 reads LQKENI. This CDR3 is 14 amino acids long. This CDR3 reads CASSPEAGRYEQYV. The CDR3 DNA reads as TGTGCCAGCTCACCAGAGGCAGGGCGCTACGAGCAGTACGTC.

This clonotype has just a few counts. The V call is TRBV15, the J call TRBJ2-1, with D possibly TRBD2 on 5 matching bases. Germline V gene lookup returns CDR1 LNHNV and CDR2 YYDKDF (reference sequence). CDR3 length: 13 amino acids. V lost 0 bases to trimming and J lost 7 bases, with 7 bases between them. The CDR3 DNA reads as TGTGCCACCAGCAGAGATCGGGGAAATGAGCAGTTCTTC. Translated, it gives CATSRDRGNEQFF.

The chain is built from TRBV12-3 or TRBV12-4 and TRBJ1-1, with D uncertain. The germline V and J ends were trimmed by 6 bases and 4 bases, with 9 bases remaining between them. CDR3 size: 12 residues. The CDR3 DNA is TGTGCCAGCAGCCTGTATGTCACTGAAGCTTTCTTT. It codes for CASSLYVTEAFF.

This chain joins TRBV2 and TRBJ1-1, with D possibly TRBD1 on 5 matching bases. Germline CDR1 reads SNHLY; CDR2 reads FYNNEI. This CDR3 contains 16 residues. The V gene lost 7 bases and the J gene lost 0 bases, with 18 bases spanning the gap. The CDR3 region is CASNPLGPGMNTEAFF. CDR3 DNA sequence: TGTGCCAGCAATCCCCTCGGCCCAGGGATGAACACTGAAGCTTTCTTT.

The V and J genes are TRBV7-3 and TRBJ2-3, with TRBD1 matching over 9 bases. J was trimmed by 6 bases and V by 5 bases; bases with no gene match: 12. The CDR3 length is 16 residues. Germline V gene sequence: CDR1 SGHTA, CDR2 FQGTGA. CDR3 residues: CASSQDTGTGSDTQYF. The CDR3 DNA reads TGTGCCAGCAGCCAAGACACCGGGACAGGGTCGGATACGCAGTATTTT.

This clonotype showed up many times. The V and J genes are TRBV29-1 and TRBJ1-1, with D perhaps TRBD1 (5 bases). V lost 7 bases and J 0 bases, leaving 18 bases between the germline ends. The length of the CDR3 is 15 residues. From germline, CDR1 is SQVTM and CDR2 ANQGSEA. The CDR3 loop reads CSAPRPGIVNTEAFF. In nucleotides, the CDR3 is TGCAGCGCTCCTAGGCCAGGGATCGTGAACACTGAAGCTTTCTTT.

This chain connects TRBV18 to TRBJ2-5; D may be TRBD2 (6 bases). From germline, CDR1 is KGHSH and CDR2 LQKENI. CDR3 size: 15 residues. V lost 4 bases to trimming and J lost 3 bases, with 15 bases between them. The CDR3 here is CASSRGLDLEETQYF. CDR3 bases: TGTGCCAGCTCACGGGGACTGGACCTGGAAGAGACCCAGTACTTC.

The genes are TRBV6-2 or TRBV6-3 and TRBJ2-1; D call uncertain. This CDR3 comprises 13 residues. V lost 4 bases to trimming and J lost 4 bases, with 8 bases between them. The germline CDR1 and CDR2 sequences are MNHEY and SVGEGT. This chain's CDR3 is CASSSPRYNEQFF. The CDR3 coding sequence is TGTGCCAGCAGTTCACCCAGATACAATGAGCAGTTCTTC.

This chain connects TRBV11-3 to TRBJ2-1; D not certain. Germline V gene lookup returns CDR1 SGHNT and CDR2 YENEEA. This CDR3 comprises 14 residues. V gave up 3 bases and J gave up 7 bases, with 13 bases separating them. This chain's CDR3 is CASSFPGPLNEQFF. DNA for the CDR3: TGTGCCAGCAGCTTTCCTGGACCGCTTAATGAGCAGTTCTTC.

The chain is built from TRBV6-5 and TRBJ2-1; D is uncertain. CDR1 MNHEY and CDR2 SVGAGI come from the germline V gene. The CDR3 is 11 amino acids. Trimming pared 4 bases from V and 9 bases from J, leaving 7 bases between. CDR3 sequence reads: CASSFLLEQFF. The CDR3 bases are TGTGCCAGCAGTTTCTTACTTGAGCAGTTCTTC.

The J gene is TRBJ2-3, the V gene TRBV6-2 or TRBV6-3, with D possibly TRBD2 on 6 matching bases. V gave up 6 bases and J gave up 2 bases, with 18 bases separating them. The CDR3 loop spans 16 amino acids. Per the germline V gene, CDR1 is MNHEY and CDR2 is SVGEGT. The CDR3 loop is CASSPLSGPDTDTQYF. CDR3 DNA sequence: TGTGCCAGCAGCCCCCTTAGCGGTCCCGACACAGATACGCAGTATTTT.

The chain combines TRBV20-1 with TRBJ2-7, with 11 nucleotides matching TRBD1. Trimming cost V 5 bases and J 6 bases; bases outside gene matches: 6. Germline V gene lookup returns CDR1 DFQATT and CDR2 SNEGSKA (reference sequence). The CDR3 consists of 13 residues. For the CDR3, the DNA is TGCAGTGCTCCCGGGACAGGGGGATCCGAGCAGTACTTC. This encodes CSAPGTGGSEQYF.